These 28 T cell receptor beta chains were all obtained from the same sample, sequenced in a study of T cell changes during pregnancy in multiple sclerosis. Assay used: immunoSEQ multiplex PCR; TCRdb lists only in-frame clones, some missing. Altogether about 59,000 clones are present, about 93% being singletons, with the ten largest covering approximately 0.35%. The sample here was CD4+ T cells from peripheral blood mononuclear cells, taken before pregnancy. These receptors came from a female donor with multiple sclerosis, enrolled in a pregnancy study.

CDR3 coding DNA: TGTGCTAGTGGTTTGCAAATGGGGGGGACCGGGGAGCTGTTTTTT. This sequence encodes CASGLQMGGTGELFF. The J gene is TRBJ2-2, the V gene TRBV12-5, with 7 bases identical to TRBD2. The ends lost 2 bases at V and 5 bases at J; junction bases unmatched: 5. Per the germline V gene, CDR1 is LGHNT and CDR2 is FRNRAP. There are 15 residues in the CDR3.

The rearrangement links TRBV5-4 to TRBJ1-2; D might be TRBD1 (5 bases). The V end lost 4 bases, the J end lost 4 bases, and 20 bases lay between the germline ends. The V gene's germline CDR1 is SGHNT and CDR2 YYREEE (reference sequence). The CDR3 covers 16 residues. The DNA of the CDR3 is TGTGCCAGCAGCACCGACCTCATTGGACAAAGCTATGGCTACACCTTC. The encoded protein is CASSTDLIGQSYGYTF. Drawing the rest from reference TRBV5-4 and TRBJ1-2, the complete variable domain is ETGVTQSPTHLIKTRGQQVTLRCSSQSGHNTVSWYQQALGQGPQFIFQYYREEENGRGNFPPRFSGLQFPNYSSELNVNALELDDSALYLCASSTDLIGQSYGYTFGSGTRLTVV.

V gene TRBV7-2 combines with J gene TRBJ2-5; 7 bases map to TRBD2. Trimming took 4 bases from V and 4 from J; bases not matched to a gene: 6. Germline lookup yields CDR1 SGHTA and CDR2 FQGNSA. The CDR3 runs 14 residues. This CDR3 reads CASSSGGRGETQYF. The DNA for the CDR3 is TGTGCCAGCAGCTCGGGGGGTAGGGGAGAGACCCAGTACTTC. The full variable domain, its missing parts supplied by reference TRBV7-2 and TRBJ2-5, is GAGVSQSPSNKVTEKGKDVELRCDPISGHTALYWYRQSLGQGLEFLIYFQGNSAPDKSGLPSDRFSAERTGGSVSTLTIQRTQQEDSAVYLCASSSGGRGETQYFGPGTRLLVL.

This chain joins TRBV11-3 and TRBJ2-3; weak D call: TRBD1 (6 bases). CDR1 and CDR2 (germline): SGHNT, YENEEA. The CDR3 extends over 17 amino acids. The V end was cut by 1 base, the J end by 0 bases, with 14 bases between. CDR3 sequence (DNA): TGTGCCAGCAGCTTAGCACCCCCAGGGGCGAGCACAGATACGCAGTATTTT. It specifies CASSLAPPGASTDTQYF. The full variable domain, its missing parts supplied by reference TRBV11-3 and TRBJ2-3, is EAGVVQSPRYKIIEKKQPVAFWCNPISGHNTLYWYLQNLGQGPELLIRYENEEAVDDSQLPKDRFSAERLKGVDSTLKIQPAELGDSAVYLCASSLAPPGASTDTQYFGPGTRLTVL.

The chain uses TRBV28 and TRBJ1-4, with no clear D. Germline loops: CDR1 MDHEN, CDR2 SYDVKM. The CDR3 is 13 residues long. V lost 8 bases to trimming and J lost 4 bases, with 11 bases between them. Here the CDR3 reads CASSEFFNEKLFF. DNA for the CDR3: TGTGCCAGCTCGGAGTTCTTTAATGAAAAACTGTTTTTT.

The genes are TRBV7-2 and TRBJ2-1; 8 nucleotides align to TRBD2. After removal of 5 bases from V and 7 bases from J, the junction contained 10 bases not matched to a gene. Germline CDR1 is SGHTA and CDR2 is FQGNSA. The CDR3 has 15 residues. Here the CDR3 DNA reads TGTGCCAGCAGCCGAATTAGCGGGAAGGGGAATGAGCAGTTCTTC. As protein: CASSRISGKGNEQFF.

The chain is built from TRBV5-8 and TRBJ2-2, with 15 bases that match TRBD2. CDR1 and CDR2 from the germline V gene are SGHTS and YDEGEE. J gave up 1 base and V 4 bases, and 5 bases lay outside the gene matches. The CDR3 has 18 amino acids. The CDR3 loop reads CASSRGTSGRLNTGELFF. In nucleotides, the CDR3 is TGTGCCAGCAGCAGAGGGACTAGCGGGAGGTTGAACACCGGGGAGCTGTTTTTT.

This sequence joins TRBV7-9 and TRBJ2-1; 7 nucleotides align to TRBD1. Per the germline V gene, CDR1 is SEHNR and CDR2 is FQNEAQ (reference sequence). This CDR3 has 14 amino acids. The ends lost 3 bases at V and 4 bases at J; junction bases unmatched: 3. In DNA, the CDR3 is TGTGCCAGCAGCTTCAGGACAGGATACAATGAGCAGTTCTTC. As protein: CASSFRTGYNEQFF.

The chain carries TRBV19 and TRBJ2-1; no clear D gene. The CDR3 is 15 residues long. V was trimmed by 6 bases and J by 5 bases, leaving 17 bases between them. Germline CDR1 LNHDA, CDR2 SQIVND (reference sequence). The chain's CDR3 is CASRSVPGRHNEQFF. The DNA for the CDR3 is TGTGCCAGTAGATCCGTTCCGGGTCGACACAATGAGCAGTTCTTC. The full variable domain, with the rest looked up from reference TRBV19 and TRBJ2-1, is DGGITQSPKYLFRKEGQNVTLSCEQNLNHDAMYWYRQDPGQGLRLIYYSQIVNDFQKGDIAEGYSVSREKKESFPLTVTSAQKNPTAFYLCASRSVPGRHNEQFFGPGTRLTVL.

The V and J genes are TRBV7-6 and TRBJ2-2; no firm D call. Germline V CDR1 and CDR2: SGHVS, FNYEAQ. Trimming pared 0 bases from V and 5 bases from J, leaving 4 bases between. The CDR3 totals 13 residues. This CDR3 reads CASSLAVTGELFF. CDR3 coding DNA: TGTGCCAGCAGCTTAGCCGTTACCGGGGAGCTGTTTTTT.

This clone is medium-sized in the sample. The rearrangement joins TRBV4-3 to TRBJ2-1; D is unclear. The CDR3 is 14 amino acids. Germline V gene data show CDR1 as LGHNA and CDR2 as YSLEER. Between the trimmed V and J ends, which lost 1 base and 9 bases, there was a span of 13 bases. CDR3 loop: CASSQALLGGEQFF. In DNA, the CDR3 is TGCGCCAGCAGCCAAGCTCTCCTAGGTGGTGAGCAGTTCTTC.

The rearrangement joins TRBV9 to TRBJ2-1; D may be TRBD2 (6 bases). Trimming left V 0 bases short and J 0 bases short, with 10 bases between. There are 16 residues in the CDR3. Looked up from germline, CDR1 is SGDLS and CDR2 is YYNGEE. The CDR3: CASSVGETSSYNEQFF. CDR3 DNA: TGTGCCAGCAGCGTAGGGGAGACTAGCTCCTACAATGAGCAGTTCTTC.

This clone appeared a few times. V gene TRBV12-5 combines with J gene TRBJ2-6, with 7 bases identical to TRBD1. The CDR3 consists of 20 residues. From germline, CDR1 is LGHNT and CDR2 FRNRAP. V was pared by 0 bases and J by 0 bases, with 11 bases of the junction left unmatched. The CDR3 region is CASGLVTRWTGSSGANVLTF. CDR3 bases: TGTGCTAGTGGTTTGGTAACCAGATGGACAGGAAGCTCTGGGGCCAACGTCCTGACTTTC.

V usage is TRBV15 and J usage is TRBJ2-3, with D perhaps matching TRBD2 (5 bases). The CDR3 length is 15 residues. Trimming shortened V by 1 base and J by 2 bases, and 10 bases separated the two germline ends. Germline assignment: CDR1 LNHNV and CDR2 YYDKDF (reference sequence). As DNA, the CDR3 is TGTGCCACCAGCAGAGTTCGGGGTCTCACAGATACGCAGTATTTT. Its protein product is CATSRVRGLTDTQYF. Together with reference TRBV15 and TRBJ2-3, the CDR3 gives the full variable domain: DAMVIQNPRYQVTQFGKPVTLSCSQTLNHNVMYWYQQKSSQAPKLLFHYYDKDFNNEADTPDNFQSRRPNTSFCFLDIRSPGLGDTAMYLCATSRVRGLTDTQYFGPGTRLTVL.

V and J are TRBV4-3 and TRBJ2-1; TRBD2 aligns across 10 bases. V gave up 2 bases and J gave up 6 bases; unmatched junction bases: 7. Germline CDR1 LGHNA, CDR2 YSLEER. The CDR3 extends over 16 amino acids. CDR3 protein: CASSQQLAGALNEQFF. The CDR3 DNA reads as TGCGCCAGCAGCCAACAGCTAGCGGGGGCCCTCAATGAGCAGTTCTTC.

In this sample, this clone turned up once. The rearrangement uses TRBV7-3 and TRBJ2-1, with D possibly being TRBD2 (6 bases). Looked up from germline, CDR1 is SGHTA and CDR2 is FQGTGA. The V gene lost 1 base and the J gene lost 5 bases, with 9 bases spanning the gap. The CDR3 is 14 amino acids. DNA of the CDR3: TGTGCCAGCAGCTTAATCGGCGGGAACAATGAGCAGTTCTTC. It translates to CASSLIGGNNEQFF.

This clone was seen a single time. V is TRBV6-6 and J is TRBJ2-5; D gene uncertain. The germline gives CDR1 MNHNY, CDR2 SVGAGI (reference sequence). The germline V and J ends were trimmed by 2 bases and 4 bases, with 5 bases remaining between them. The CDR3 spans 12 residues. CDR3 coding DNA: TGTGCCAGCAGTTACCCACTAGAGACCCAGTACTTC. Residues: CASSYPLETQYF.

The chain couples TRBV5-1 to TRBJ1-2; D is perhaps TRBD1 (5 bases). From germline, CDR1 is SGHRS and CDR2 YFSETQ. Trimming left V 1 base short and J 3 bases short, with 10 bases between. The CDR3 contains 14 residues. The CDR3, as DNA: TGCGCCAGCAGCTTGACGGGGGAGTACTATGGCTACACCTTC. It translates to CASSLTGEYYGYTF.

The CDR3 loop is CASKPTGSSEKLFF. The CDR3 coding sequence is TGTGCCAGCAAACCGACAGGGTCCAGTGAAAAACTGTTTTTT. This chain connects TRBV6-5 to TRBJ1-4; TRBD1 matches at 7 bases. Germline CDR1 MNHEY, CDR2 SVGAGI. The CDR3 runs to 14 residues. V lost 7 bases and J lost 7; bases outside the gene matches: 9.

This rearrangement joins TRBV6-5 to TRBJ2-6; unclear D gene. V lost 5 bases to trimming and J lost 0 bases, with 8 bases between them. Germline CDR1 MNHEY, CDR2 SVGAGI. The CDR3 loop spans 15 amino acids. CDR3 residues: CASSAYSSGANVLTF. The CDR3, as DNA: TGTGCCAGCAGTGCCTACAGCTCTGGGGCCAACGTCCTGACTTTC.

In its sample, this clone was seen once. This rearrangement joins TRBV5-1 to TRBJ2-1; D is ambiguous. V was pared by 5 bases and J by 1 base, with 10 bases between. This CDR3 is 14 amino acids long. CDR1 and CDR2 from the germline V gene are SGHRS and YFSETQ. CDR3 DNA sequence: TGCGCCAGCAGATTGACGGTATCCTACAATGAGCAGTTCTTC. Translating gives CASRLTVSYNEQFF.

V is TRBV5-6 and J is TRBJ1-4, with D unresolved. V lost 4 bases and J 6 bases, leaving 16 bases between the germline ends. The germline CDR1 and CDR2 sequences are SGHDT and YYEEEE. This CDR3 has 15 amino acids. This CDR3 is CASSNIAWSDEKLFF. The CDR3 region has the DNA TGTGCCAGCAGCAATATAGCCTGGAGTGATGAAAAACTGTTTTTT.

The rearrangement joins TRBV18 to TRBJ2-7; possible D gene TRBD1, 6 bases. Deletions cut 6 bases from V and 2 bases from J, with 17 bases between. The germline V gene has CDR1 KGHSH and CDR2 LQKENI. The CDR3 is made up of 15 amino acids. Here the CDR3 reads CASSFNRTDPYEQYF. In nucleotides, the CDR3 is TGTGCCAGCTCGTTTAACCGGACAGATCCCTACGAGCAGTACTTC. The variable domain in full, completed from reference TRBV18 and TRBJ2-7, reads NAGVMQNPRHLVRRRGQEARLRCSPMKGHSHVYWYRQLPEEGLKFMVYLQKENIIDESGMPKERFSAEFPKEGPSILRIQQVVRGDSAAYFCASSFNRTDPYEQYFGPGTRLTVT.

The chain has TRBV7-3 and TRBJ2-3; D possibly corresponds to TRBD1 (5 bases). From germline, CDR1 is SGHTA and CDR2 FQGTGA. V shed 1 base and J shed 2 bases, with 10 bases lying between them. The CDR3 runs to 15 residues. The CDR3 loop reads CASSLMDNPTDTQYF. The CDR3, as DNA: TGTGCCAGCAGCTTAATGGACAACCCCACAGATACGCAGTATTTT.

The rearrangement links TRBV2 to TRBJ2-1; TRBD2 matches 13 bases. The germline V gene has CDR1 SNHLY and CDR2 FYNNEI. The CDR3 has 15 amino acids. Trimming at V came to 7 bases and at J to 8 bases, leaving 8 bases not matched to a gene. CDR3 in amino acids: CASIDRTSGSHEQFF. As DNA, the CDR3 is TGTGCCAGCATCGATCGGACTAGCGGGAGCCATGAGCAGTTCTTC.

This clone has just a few counts. The V and J genes are TRBV4-3 and TRBJ1-1; 7 nucleotides match TRBD1. This CDR3 spans 15 amino acids. CDR1 is LGHNA and CDR2 is YSLEER in the germline V gene. V was pared by 3 bases and J by 4 bases, with 8 bases of the junction left unmatched. For the CDR3, the DNA is TGCGCCAGCAGCCAGGGAGGCCCAGGGGGCACTGAAGCTTTCTTT. Translation: CASSQGGPGGTEAFF.

V and J are TRBV7-2 and TRBJ2-3; 14 positions match TRBD2. Germline assignment: CDR1 SGHTA and CDR2 FQGNSA. The CDR3 runs 15 residues. Losses at the gene ends were 5 bases for V and 4 bases for J; bases not matched to a gene: 2. CDR3 in DNA: TGTGCCAGCAGCCTGGGACTAGCGGGAGCAGATACGCAGTATTTT. Its protein product is CASSLGLAGADTQYF.

The CDR3: CATPRDRENRAFF. CDR3 sequence (DNA): TGTGCCACCCCACGAGACAGGGAAAATAGGGCTTTCTTT. The chain uses TRBV6-1 and TRBJ1-1; TRBD1 matches at 7 bases. Looked up from germline, CDR1 is MNHNS and CDR2 is SASEGT. The ends lost 10 bases at V and 11 bases at J; junction bases unmatched: 16. CDR3 size: 13 residues.